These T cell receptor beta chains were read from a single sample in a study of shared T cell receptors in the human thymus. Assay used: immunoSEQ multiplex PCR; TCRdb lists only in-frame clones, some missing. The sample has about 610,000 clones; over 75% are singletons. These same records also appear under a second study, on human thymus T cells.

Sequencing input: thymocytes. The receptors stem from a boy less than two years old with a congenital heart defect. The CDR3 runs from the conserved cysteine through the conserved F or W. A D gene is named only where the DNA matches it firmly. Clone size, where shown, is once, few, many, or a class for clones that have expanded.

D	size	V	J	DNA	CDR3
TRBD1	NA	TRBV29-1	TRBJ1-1	TGCAGCGGGGATGATAGGGGGACAGGGGAAGCTTTCTTT	CSGDDRGTGEAFF
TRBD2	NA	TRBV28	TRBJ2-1	TGTGCCAGCAGTCCCCGACTAGCGGCCTACAATGAGCAGTTCTTC	CASSPRLAAYNEQFF
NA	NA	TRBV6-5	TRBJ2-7	TGTGCCAGCAGCCCTGAGCGTCCCCCGTCCTACGAGCAGTACTTC	CASSPERPPSYEQYF
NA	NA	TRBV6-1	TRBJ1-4	TGTGCCAGCAGTGAAGGTGATGTCGGCAGGGGCCCAACTAATGAAAAACTGTTTTTT	CASSEGDVGRGPTNEKLFF
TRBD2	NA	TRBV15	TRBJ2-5	TGTGCCACCAGCAGTCCCGCACTAGCGAGATCCCAAGAGACCCAGTACTTC	CATSSPALARSQETQYF
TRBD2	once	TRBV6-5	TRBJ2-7	TGTGCCAGCAGTTTTTTGGGGGGAGCGGGAGACGAGCAGTACTTC	CASSFLGGAGDEQYF
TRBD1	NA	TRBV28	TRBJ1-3	TGTGCCAGCAGCCGACAGGGGGCGGCTGGAAACACCATATATTTT	CASSRQGAAGNTIYF
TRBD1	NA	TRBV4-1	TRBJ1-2	TGCGCCAGCAGCCTGAGGACAGGGGGCGACTATGGCTACACCTTC	CASSLRTGGDYGYTF
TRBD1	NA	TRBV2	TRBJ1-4	TGTGCCAGCAGATCGACAGGGGCAACTAATGAAAAACTGTTTTTT	CASRSTGATNEKLFF
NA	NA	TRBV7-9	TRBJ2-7	TGTGCCAGCAGCGATGTCCCGCTATACGAGCAGTACTTC	CASSDVPLYEQYF
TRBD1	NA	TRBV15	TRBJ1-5	TGTGCCACCAGCACAGGACAGGGAGGCAATCAGCCCCAGCATTTT	CATSTGQGGNQPQHF
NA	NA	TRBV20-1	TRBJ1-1	TGCAGTGCTAGAGGGCGGCGGGCTTTCTTT	CSARGRRAFF
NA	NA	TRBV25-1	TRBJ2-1	TGTGCCAGCCAAGTAAGCGGGACACTCAATGAGCAGTTCTTC	CASQVSGTLNEQFF
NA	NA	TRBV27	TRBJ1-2	TGTGCCATCCTCCTCATTTTGAGCTCCTATGGCTACACCTTC	CAILLILSSYGYTF
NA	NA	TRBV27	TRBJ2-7	TGTGCCAGCAGTTTAACCCCGGACTCATACGAGCAGTACTTC	CASSLTPDSYEQYF
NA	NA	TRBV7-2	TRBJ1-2	TGTGCCAGCAGCCCCGACTTAATCTCCAGTGTCTATGGCTACACCTTC	CASSPDLISSVYGYTF
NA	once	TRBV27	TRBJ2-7	TGTGCCAGCAGTTTGGAGGGTATTAAGCAGTACTTC	CASSLEGIKQYF
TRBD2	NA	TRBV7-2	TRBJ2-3	TGTGCCAGCAGCCTAGCGGATGCTAGGCCAGATACGCAGTATTTT	CASSLADARPDTQYF
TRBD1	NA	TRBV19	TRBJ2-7	TGTGCCAGTAAACCGGGACAGGAGACCTACGAGCAGTACTTC	CASKPGQETYEQYF
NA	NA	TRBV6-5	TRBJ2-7	TGTGCCAGCGGAAGTACCGACAGTCCCCACGAGCAGTACTTC	CASGSTDSPHEQYF
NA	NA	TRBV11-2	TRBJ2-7	TGTGCCAGCAGCTTAGCGAGCGAGCAGTACTTC	CASSLASEQYF
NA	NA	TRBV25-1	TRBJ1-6	TGTGCCAGCAGGTCGGGGGATGGGAAATCCTATAATTCACCCCTCCACTTT	CASRSGDGKSYNSPLHF
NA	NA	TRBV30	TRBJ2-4	TGTGCCTGGATACAGGCCCTAGCCAAAAACATTCAGTACTTC	CAWIQALAKNIQYF
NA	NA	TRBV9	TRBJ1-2	TGTGCCAGCAGCGCCGGCTATGGCTACACCTTC	CASSAGYGYTF
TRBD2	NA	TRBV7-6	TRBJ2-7	TGTGCCAGCAGCCGACGACTAGCGGGAGTGGTTCCTCTACACGAGCAGTACTTC	CASSRRLAGVVPLHEQYF
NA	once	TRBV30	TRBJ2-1	TGTGCCTGGAGTGGTCCGGCAGGAAGCTCCTACAATGAGCAGTTCTTC	CAWSGPAGSSYNEQFF
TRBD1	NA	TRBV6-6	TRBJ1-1	TGTGCCAGCAGACCGACAGGGGAGGGGAGGAACACTGAAGCTTTCTTT	CASRPTGEGRNTEAFF
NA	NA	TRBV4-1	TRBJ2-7	TGCGCCAGCAGCCAAAGGGCTACAGGGATCTACCACGAGCAGTACTTC	CASSQRATGIYHEQYF
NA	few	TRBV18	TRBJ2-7	TGTGCCAGCTCACCACCTCACAACGAGCAGTACTTC	CASSPPHNEQYF
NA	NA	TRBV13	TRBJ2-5	TGTGCCAGCAGCTTAGGCCTAAGTGAGACCCAGTACTTC	CASSLGLSETQYF
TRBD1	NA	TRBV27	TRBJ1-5	TGTGCCAGCAGTCCCCGGACAGGGGGCAATCAGCCCCAGCATTTT	CASSPRTGGNQPQHF
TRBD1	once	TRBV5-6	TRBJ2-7	TGTGCCAGCAGCCCTAACCTGACAGGGCCGGGCGCCTACGAGCAGTACTTC	CASSPNLTGPGAYEQYF
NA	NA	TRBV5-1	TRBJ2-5	TGCGCCAGCACGGGCCAAAGCCGAGGACAGTCACAAGAGACCCAGTACTTC	CASTGQSRGQSQETQYF
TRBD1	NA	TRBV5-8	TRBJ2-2	TGTGCCAGCATCAACGACAGGGTGAACACCGGGGAGCTGTTTTTT	CASINDRVNTGELFF
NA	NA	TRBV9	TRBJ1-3	TGTGCCAGCAGCGCCGACAGGAGCTCTGGAAACACCATATATTTT	CASSADRSSGNTIYF
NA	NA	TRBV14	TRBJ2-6	TGTGCCAGCAGCCGAGACAGGATCTCTGGGGCCAACGTCCTGACTTTC	CASSRDRISGANVLTF
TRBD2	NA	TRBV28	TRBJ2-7	TGTGCCAGCAGTTGCCTACTAGCGGCCCCTGGACGATCCTACGAGCAGTACTTC	CASSCLLAAPGRSYEQYF
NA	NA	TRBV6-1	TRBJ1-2	TGTGCCAGCAGTGAAAGGGAGCGGTGTCGGGCGAACTATGGCTACACCTTC	CASSERERCRANYGYTF
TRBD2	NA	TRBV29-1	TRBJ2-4	TGCAGCGTTGAAGGGACTAGCGGGAGGAAGAGGAAAAACATTCAGTACTTC	CSVEGTSGRKRKNIQYF
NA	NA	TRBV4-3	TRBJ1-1	TGCGCCAGCAGCCAAGTTAGACAGCCGAACACTGAAGCTTTCTTT	CASSQVRQPNTEAFF
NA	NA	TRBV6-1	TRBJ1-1	TGTGCCAGCAGTGGATCCGGATCAGGCAACACTGAAGCTTTCTTT	CASSGSGSGNTEAFF
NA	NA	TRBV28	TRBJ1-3	TGTGCCAGCAGTTGGGGGAGGGGGGCCTCTGGAAACACCATATATTTT	CASSWGRGASGNTIYF
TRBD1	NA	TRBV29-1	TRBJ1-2	TGCAGCGTTGGGAGGGGGCGGTTAGATGGCTACACCTTC	CSVGRGRLDGYTF
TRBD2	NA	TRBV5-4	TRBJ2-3	TGTGCCAGCAGAGGGCGGGAGAATCCCCGACCAGATACGCAGTATTTT	CASRGRENPRPDTQYF
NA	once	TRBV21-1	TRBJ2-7	TGTGCCAGCAGCAAAATGTGGGGTGCGGACGGGAGGAAATACGAGCAGTACTTC	CASSKMWGADGRKYEQYF
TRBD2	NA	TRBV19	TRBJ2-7	TGTGCCAGTAGGCGAGCGGGAGACCACGAGCAGTACTTC	CASRRAGDHEQYF